Each of the 19 T cell receptor beta chains below was sequenced from the same sample in a study of T cell repertoires in cytomegalovirus infection. One entry per CDR3 protein, called by TCRdb with MiXCR from the reads. The data show around 430,000 distinct CDR3 sequences, approximately 40% seen once. These TCRs are of unknown antigen specificity. The source material was cultured PBMCs, sampled from culture after CMV antigen stimulation. Source of these receptors: a human donor in good health (CMV status not recorded). Some clones in this sample may be carry-over from other donors' samples.

The chain recombines TRBV7-2 with TRBJ2-1; D is unresolved. Trimming pared 4 bases from V and 9 bases from J, leaving 10 bases between. This CDR3 has 12 residues. The V gene's germline CDR1 is SGHTA and CDR2 FQGNSA. CDR3 in amino acids: CASSWGFGEQFF. In DNA form, the CDR3 reads TGTGCCAGCAGCTGGGGTTTCGGTGAGCAGTTCTTC. The full variable domain, with the rest looked up from reference TRBV7-2 and TRBJ2-1, is GAGVSQSPSNKVTEKGKDVELRCDPISGHTALYWYRQSLGQGLEFLIYFQGNSAPDKSGLPSDRFSAERTGGSVSTLTIQRTQQEDSAVYLCASSWGFGEQFFGPGTRLTVL.

This clonotype was counted only a few times. V usage is TRBV11-1 and J usage is TRBJ2-5; 8 positions match TRBD2. V lost 7 bases, J lost 5 bases, and 12 bases stayed unmatched. There are 15 residues in the CDR3. Germline V gene data show CDR1 as SGHAT and CDR2 as FQDESV (reference sequence). The DNA for the CDR3 is TGTGCCAGCACCTCAGATGATAGCGGGGACGAGACCCAGTACTTC. Protein sequence: CASTSDDSGDETQYF.

V is TRBV6-1 and J is TRBJ1-2, with TRBD1 as a possible D gene (5 bases). This CDR3 is built from 16 residues. Trimming left V 2 bases short and J 4 bases short, with 17 bases between. The V gene's germline CDR1 is MNHNS and CDR2 SASEGT. The CDR3 is CASSEPILRRGYGYTF. CDR3 in DNA: TGTGCCAGCAGTGAACCGATCCTACGAAGGGGCTATGGCTACACCTTC.

This clonotype was observed a handful of times. The chain recombines TRBV20-1 with TRBJ2-3; D is perhaps TRBD2 (6 bases). Trimming took 3 bases from V and 4 from J, leaving 11 bases between them. The germline V gene has CDR1 DFQATT and CDR2 SNEGSKA (reference sequence). There are 13 residues in the CDR3. This chain's CDR3 is CSAREGRADTQYF. For the CDR3, the DNA is TGCAGTGCTAGGGAGGGGCGCGCAGATACGCAGTATTTT.

The chain has TRBV6-1 and TRBJ2-5; possible D gene TRBD1, 6 bases. V lost 4 bases to trimming and J lost 3 bases, with 12 bases between them. The CDR3 spans 14 residues. Germline-derived CDR1 and CDR2 are MNHNS and SASEGT. CDR3 residues: CASSVGTLKETQYF. The CDR3 DNA reads as TGTGCCAGCAGTGTCGGGACACTCAAAGAGACCCAGTACTTC.

The genes are TRBV6-6 and TRBJ1-3; D is ambiguous. Between the trimmed V and J ends, which lost 5 bases and 0 bases, there was a span of 11 bases. This CDR3 is built from 15 residues. Germline CDR1 reads MNHNY; CDR2 reads SVGAGI (reference sequence). CDR3 bases: TGTGCCAGCAGTACTAAATTCAGCTCTGGAAACACCATATATTTT. Protein: CASSTKFSSGNTIYF.

This chain connects TRBV10-3 to TRBJ2-7; weak D call: TRBD1 (5 bases). There are 14 residues in the CDR3. The germline V gene encodes CDR1 ENHRY and CDR2 SYGVKD. V was cut by 0 bases and J by 2 bases, with 8 bases left in between. CDR3 bases: TGTGCCATCAGTGAGTCGGGCAGGGCCTACGAGCAGTACTTC. Translated, it gives CAISESGRAYEQYF.

The rearrangement joins TRBV7-6 to TRBJ1-4; D is unresolved. V was shortened by 0 bases and J by 5 bases, with 10 bases between the two germline ends. The CDR3 consists of 15 residues. Germline V gene lookup returns CDR1 SGHVS and CDR2 FNYEAQ. CDR3 nucleotide sequence: TGTGCCAGCAGCTTAGCCCCGCAGACGAATGAAAAACTGTTTTTT. It yields the protein CASSLAPQTNEKLFF.

This clonotype was seen a handful of times. The chain uses TRBV5-4 and TRBJ2-3; D is uncertain. The ends were cut back, 4 bases at V and 2 bases at J, with 8 bases in the middle. The CDR3 is made up of 13 amino acids. From germline, CDR1 is SGHNT and CDR2 YYREEE (reference sequence). CDR3 nucleotide sequence: TGTGCCAGCAGCCCTTACGCCACAGATACGCAGTATTTT. It encodes CASSPYATDTQYF.

There are a few counts of this clonotype. V gene TRBV12-3 or TRBV12-4 combines with J gene TRBJ2-7; D might be TRBD1 or TRBD2, each matching 7 bases. This CDR3 contains 16 residues. V lost 6 bases to trimming and J lost 1 base, with 19 bases between them. DNA for the CDR3: TGTGCCAGCAGGGTGGGAGGGGGCGACGGATCCTACGAGCAGTACTTC. As protein: CASRVGGGDGSYEQYF.

This clonotype was counted only a few times. V usage is TRBV19 and J usage is TRBJ1-6; the match to TRBD1 covers 8 bases. Trimming took 6 bases from V and 7 from J; bases not matched to a gene: 5. The CDR3 extends over 14 amino acids. In germline, CDR1 is LNHDA, CDR2 SQIVND (reference sequence). The CDR3 DNA follows: TGTGCCAGTAGCCTACAGGGGGAGAATTCACCCCTCCACTTT. Translation: CASSLQGENSPLHF.

The rearrangement joins TRBV5-6 to TRBJ2-1, with D maybe TRBD2 (6 bases). This CDR3 spans 14 amino acids. V lost 4 bases and J lost 9, with 17 bases in between. Germline-derived CDR1 and CDR2 are SGHDT and YYEEEE. CDR3 residues: CASSRDSSWGEQFF. In nucleotides, the CDR3 is TGTGCCAGCAGCAGGGACTCAAGCTGGGGTGAGCAGTTCTTC.

The chain uses TRBV28 and TRBJ1-2; weak D call: TRBD1 (6 bases). Germline V gives CDR1 MDHEN, CDR2 SYDVKM. The CDR3 covers 13 residues. Trimming took off 6 bases at V and 6 bases at J, with 14 bases between the two ends. This CDR3 reads CASSAMGADGYTF. The CDR3 DNA is TGTGCCAGCAGCGCAATGGGGGCTGATGGCTACACCTTC.

This rearrangement joins TRBV11-2 to TRBJ2-1; D is unresolved. This CDR3 comprises 14 residues. The germline V and J ends were trimmed by 3 bases and 0 bases, with 6 bases remaining between them. Germline V gives CDR1 SGHAT, CDR2 FQNNGV. This chain's CDR3 is CASSFRISYNEQFF. The CDR3 bases are TGTGCCAGCAGCTTTCGGATCTCCTACAATGAGCAGTTCTTC.

This clonotype has only one observation. V gene TRBV7-2 combines with J gene TRBJ1-1, with TRBD1 identical over 8 bases. Germline-derived CDR1 and CDR2 are SGHTA and FQGNSA. This CDR3 comprises 14 residues. V gave up 4 bases and J gave up 3 bases; unmatched junction bases: 4. The CDR3 reads CASSYRTGYTEAFF. In DNA form, the CDR3 reads TGTGCCAGCAGCTACAGGACAGGGTACACTGAAGCTTTCTTT.

This clonotype was counted a few times. The CDR3: CSARTSGTYNEQFF. The CDR3, as DNA: TGCAGTGCTAGGACTAGCGGGACCTACAATGAGCAGTTCTTC. This chain links TRBV20-1 with TRBJ2-1, with 11 positions matching TRBD2. The J segment lost 2 bases and the V segment lost 3 bases, leaving 0 bases of the junction unmatched. In germline, CDR1 is DFQATT, CDR2 SNEGSKA (reference sequence). CDR3 length: 14 amino acids.

This chain connects TRBV4-1 to TRBJ2-1; a possible D gene is TRBD2 (7 bases). The germline CDR1 and CDR2 sequences are MGHRA and YSYEKL. CDR3 length: 15 amino acids. The V and J ends lost 4 bases and 5 bases respectively, with 15 bases between them. The CDR3: CASSRRGGGHNEQFF. CDR3 in DNA: TGCGCCAGCAGCCGACGAGGGGGGGGCCACAATGAGCAGTTCTTC.

This clonotype occurred a few times. This sequence joins TRBV7-9 and TRBJ2-7; 15 nucleotides agree with TRBD2. J lost 5 bases, V lost 5 bases, and 7 bases had no gene match. The germline V gene has CDR1 SEHNR and CDR2 FQNEAQ (reference sequence). The CDR3 loop spans 16 amino acids. The DNA for the CDR3 is TGTGCCAGCAGCCCGAGGACTAGCGGGAGGGCCCACGAGCAGTACTTC. Protein sequence: CASSPRTSGRAHEQYF.

The chain joins TRBV6-5 to TRBJ2-7; D is uncertain. The CDR3 consists of 13 residues. The V end lost 7 bases, the J end lost 2 bases, and 12 bases lay between the germline ends. Germline lookup yields CDR1 MNHEY and CDR2 SVGAGI. CDR3 amino acids: CASMDVLTYEQYF. In nucleotides, the CDR3 is TGTGCCAGCATGGACGTACTTACCTACGAGCAGTACTTC.